The next 3 T cell receptor beta chains were all read from a single sample in a study of Tregs in tolerant kidney transplant recipients. Assay used: immunoSEQ multiplex PCR; TCRdb lists only in-frame clones, some missing. The sample gives 50,000 to 55,000 clones, 90% to 95% of which show up once; approximately 16% is in the top ten. Mixed chimerism was transient after nonmyeloablative marrow transplants from related graft donors. This specimen consisted of CD8+ T cells from blood (PBMCs), obtained 24 months after the transplant. The source is a human patient who received a combined kidney and bone marrow transplant. T cells may partly derive from the graft donor.

V and J are TRBV6-6 and TRBJ2-7, with 7 bases that match TRBD1. The CDR3 is 14 residues long. Trimming removed 1 base from V and 3 bases from J; junction bases left unmatched: 3. The germline V gene has CDR1 MNHNY and CDR2 SVGAGI (reference sequence). This chain's CDR3 is CASSYFDRDYEQYF. The DNA of the CDR3 is TGTGCCAGCAGTTACTTTGACAGGGACTACGAGCAGTACTTC.

The CDR3 sequence is CASSVALGEVYEQYF. The CDR3 nucleotides are TGTGCCAGCAGCGTAGCTCTGGGGGAGGTTTACGAGCAGTACTTC. The chain has TRBV9 and TRBJ2-7; D possibly corresponds to TRBD2 (6 bases). Between the trimmed V and J ends, which lost 0 bases and 4 bases, there was a span of 14 bases. Germline V gives CDR1 SGDLS, CDR2 YYNGEE. The CDR3 has 15 residues.

The gene calls are TRBV11-2 and TRBJ1-1, with unresolved D. The CDR3 consists of 17 residues. Germline V gene sequence: CDR1 SGHAT, CDR2 FQNNGV. V was clipped by 0 bases and J by 3 bases, with 17 bases between them. The DNA for the CDR3 is TGTGCCAGCAGCTTAGATCCCATACGTCCCGCGGACACTGAAGCTTTCTTT. This encodes CASSLDPIRPADTEAFF.